This TCR beta chain was recorded in a study of glioma-infiltrating T cells after dendritic cell vaccination. Study-level background: Between the early 2000s and the early 2010s, patients got autologous tumor lysate-pulsed dendritic cell vaccines.

Repertoires were generated with immunoSEQ multiplex PCR, while TCRdb's copy carries only in-frame clones and drops some. The sample has 100,000 or so clones, nearly 90% seen once. To note about this clone: Its antigen is still unknown.

Time point here: after dendritic cell vaccination, including at tumor progression/relapse. Fresh-frozen tumor tissue and more than two years of survival data were available for all. Study conclusions and caveats: Complete blood and tumor specimen sets were limited to few patients.

With 4 bases clipped from V and 3 bases from J, the junction kept 13 bases outside the gene matches. The V gene's germline CDR1 is SGHRS and CDR2 YFSETQ. CDR3 length equals 17 residues. The chain recombines TRBV5-1 with TRBJ2-3; 8 nucleotides align to TRBD1. This TCR was sampled from a human donor with glioblastoma. This specimen was blood, taken after dendritic cell vaccination. DNA of the CDR3: TGCGCCAGCAGCCGCGGACAGGGTGGGCGGACTACAGATACGCAGTATTTT. As protein: CASSRGQGGRTTDTQYF.